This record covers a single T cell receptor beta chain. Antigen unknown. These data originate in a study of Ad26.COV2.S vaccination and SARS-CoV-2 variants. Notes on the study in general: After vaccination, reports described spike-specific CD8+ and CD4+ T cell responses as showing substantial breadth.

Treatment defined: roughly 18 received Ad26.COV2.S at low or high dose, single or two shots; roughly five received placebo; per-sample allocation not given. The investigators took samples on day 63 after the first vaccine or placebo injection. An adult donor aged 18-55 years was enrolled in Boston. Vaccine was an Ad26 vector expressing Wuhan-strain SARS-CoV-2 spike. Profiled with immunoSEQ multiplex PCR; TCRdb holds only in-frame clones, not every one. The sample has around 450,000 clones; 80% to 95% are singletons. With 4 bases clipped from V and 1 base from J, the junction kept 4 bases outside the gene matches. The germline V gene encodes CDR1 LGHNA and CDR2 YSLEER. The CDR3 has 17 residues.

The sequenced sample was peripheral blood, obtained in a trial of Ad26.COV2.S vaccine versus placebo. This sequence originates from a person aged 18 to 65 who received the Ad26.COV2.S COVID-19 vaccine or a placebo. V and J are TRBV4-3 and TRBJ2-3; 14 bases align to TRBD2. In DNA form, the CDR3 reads TGCGCCAGCAGCCCTGGGACTAGCGGGAGACGCACAGATACGCAGTATTTT. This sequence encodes CASSPGTSGRRTDTQYF.